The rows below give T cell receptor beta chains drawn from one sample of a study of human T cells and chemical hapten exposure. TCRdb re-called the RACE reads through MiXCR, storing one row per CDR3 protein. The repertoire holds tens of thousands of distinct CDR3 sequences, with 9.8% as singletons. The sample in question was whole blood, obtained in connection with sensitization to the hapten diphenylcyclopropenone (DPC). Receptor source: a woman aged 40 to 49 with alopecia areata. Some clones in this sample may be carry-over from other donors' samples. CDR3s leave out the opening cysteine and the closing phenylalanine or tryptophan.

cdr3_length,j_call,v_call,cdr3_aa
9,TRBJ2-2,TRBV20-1,SARASGELF
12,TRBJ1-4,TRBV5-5,ASSFLSENEKLF
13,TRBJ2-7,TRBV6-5,ASSYNRINAYEQY
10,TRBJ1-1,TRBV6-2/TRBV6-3,ASSYVGTEAF
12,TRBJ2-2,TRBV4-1,ASSLGQGKGELF
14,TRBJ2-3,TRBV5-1,ASSAMTSSPTDTQY
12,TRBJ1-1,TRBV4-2,ASSQDQGGTEAF
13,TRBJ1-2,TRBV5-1,ASSLAGQTVYGYT
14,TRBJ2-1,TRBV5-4,ASSTVYGGTHNEQF
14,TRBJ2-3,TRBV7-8,ASSLPRGQSTDTQY
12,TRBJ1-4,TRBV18,ASSEDLSNEKLF
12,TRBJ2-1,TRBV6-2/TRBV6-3,ASIEDRAHLEQF
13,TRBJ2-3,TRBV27,ASSSRVASTDTQY
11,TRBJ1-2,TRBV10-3,AIRDDRGSGYT
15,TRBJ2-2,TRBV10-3,AISESSGSDHTGELF
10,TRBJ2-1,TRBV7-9,ASSLGFREEF
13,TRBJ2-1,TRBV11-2,ASSLGDFTYNEQF
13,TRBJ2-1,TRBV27,ASKRSGGPSSEQF
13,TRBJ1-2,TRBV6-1,ASSEVGQPSQGYT
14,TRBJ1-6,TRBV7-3,ASSLNPPPRSSPLH
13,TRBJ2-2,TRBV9,ASSQQGANTGELF
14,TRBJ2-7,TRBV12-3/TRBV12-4,ASSLFAWRDSYEQY
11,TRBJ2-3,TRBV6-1,ASSVRQADTQY
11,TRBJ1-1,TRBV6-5,ASSYRGRPEAF
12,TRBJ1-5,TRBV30,AWSGDWGNQPQH
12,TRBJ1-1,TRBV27,ASSPGGMNTEAF
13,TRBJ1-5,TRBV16,ASSQSLTGSQPQH
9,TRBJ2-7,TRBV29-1,SFGTGYEQY
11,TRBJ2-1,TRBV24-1,ATSPRGGGSQF
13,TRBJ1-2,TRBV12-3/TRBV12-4,ASSPERGEYYGYT
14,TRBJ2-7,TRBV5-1,ASSSRDGTGYYEQY
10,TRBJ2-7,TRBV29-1,SPGQGPYEQY
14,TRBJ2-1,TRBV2,ASSEAASGEYNEQF
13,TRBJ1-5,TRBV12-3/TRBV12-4,ASSSQGRGNQPQH
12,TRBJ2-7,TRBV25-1,ASSPYRESYEQY
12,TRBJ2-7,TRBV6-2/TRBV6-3,ASSPNLGTYEQY
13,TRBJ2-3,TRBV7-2,ASSLARDLADTQY
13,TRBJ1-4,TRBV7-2,ASSSDRGRVEKLF
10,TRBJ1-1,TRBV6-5,AGRDMNTEAF
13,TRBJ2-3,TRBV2,ASRVMAGGTDTQY
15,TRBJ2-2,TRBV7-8,ASTLGGAGSYTGELF
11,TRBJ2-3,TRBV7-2,ASSPMNTDTQY
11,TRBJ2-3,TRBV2,ASSEIVTDTQY
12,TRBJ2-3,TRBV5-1,ASSSAGVTDTQY
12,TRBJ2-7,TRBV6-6,ASSYKVTNHEQY
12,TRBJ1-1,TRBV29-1,SVGGEFMNTEAF
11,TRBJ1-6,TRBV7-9,ASSLAENSPLH
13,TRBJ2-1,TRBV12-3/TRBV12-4,ASSLRGAAYNEQF
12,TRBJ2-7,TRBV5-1,ASSLEGSSYEQY